A single sample is the source of the 26 T cell receptor beta chains below, sequenced in a study of T cells in Graves' hyperthyroidism and ophthalmopathy. Regions amplified from RNA transcripts were the TCR beta CDR3 regions. The study used the HTBI primer set for a first-round RT-PCR of the TCR CDR3. TCRdb passed the multiplex PCR reads through MiXCR, listing each CDR3 protein once. This table holds 350,000 to 400,000 distinct CDR3 sequences, approximately 15% found once. Specimen: blood. Receptors were obtained from an older woman with Graves' hyperthyroidism.

This clonotype was recorded many times. The V gene is TRBV5-1, the J gene TRBJ2-7; 8 positions match TRBD2. This CDR3 has 16 residues. Trimming at V came to 10 bases and at J to 0 bases, leaving 15 bases not matched to a gene. Per germline, CDR1 SGHRS and CDR2 YFSETQ. The DNA for the CDR3 is TGCGCCTTAACCGATGGGGCGGGAGGCCTCTCCTACGAGCAGTACTTC. Its translation is CALTDGAGGLSYEQYF.

This clonotype was found many times. J is TRBJ2-1 and V is TRBV12-3 or TRBV12-4; 11 bases fit TRBD2. V gave up 3 bases and J gave up 10 bases; unmatched junction bases: 8. The CDR3 totals 15 residues. The CDR3 here is CASSLRLAGGGEQFF. For the CDR3, the DNA is TGTGCCAGCAGTTTGAGGCTAGCGGGAGGAGGCGAGCAGTTCTTC.

This clonotype was seen at least ten times. The rearrangement links TRBV5-5 to TRBJ1-1; no clear D. V was pared by 5 bases and J by 6 bases, with 14 bases between. Germline V CDR1 and CDR2: SGHKS, YYEKEE (reference sequence). The CDR3 consists of 13 residues. In DNA form, the CDR3 reads TGTGCCAGCAGTGCTCGGATAGGGTCTGAAGCTTTCTTT. Its translation is CASSARIGSEAFF.

The genes are TRBV6-1 and TRBJ1-2; D is unclear. This CDR3 region has 17 residues. The ends were cut back, 2 bases at V and 4 bases at J, with 20 bases in the middle. The germline CDR1 and CDR2 sequences are MNHNS and SASEGT. CDR3 region: CASSERTAEVIFYGYTF. CDR3 sequence (DNA): TGTGCCAGCAGTGAACGAACGGCAGAAGTAATTTTCTATGGCTACACCTTC.

CDR3 residues: CASSLPGTGARAYTQYF. CDR3 nucleotides: TGTGCCAGCTCACTTCCTGGGACAGGGGCCAGGGCGTATACGCAGTATTTT. This chain joins TRBV18 and TRBJ2-3; TRBD1 matches at 10 bases. The CDR3 covers 17 residues. Trimming at V came to 4 bases and at J to 7 bases, leaving 14 bases not matched to a gene. Germline assignment: CDR1 KGHSH and CDR2 LQKENI.

J is TRBJ2-3 and V is TRBV5-1; 10 bases line up with TRBD2. The CDR3 loop spans 15 amino acids. The V segment lost 5 bases and the J segment 4 bases; nucleotides outside the gene matches: 7. Germline loops: CDR1 SGHRS, CDR2 YFSETQ. The CDR3 protein is CASRAASGSSDTQYF. The CDR3 DNA sequence: TGCGCCAGCAGGGCGGCTAGCGGGAGTTCAGATACGCAGTATTTT.

This clonotype has a count of ten or more. The chain combines TRBV28 with TRBJ2-2; 11 bases align to TRBD2. The CDR3 has 21 amino acids. J lost 2 bases, V lost 2 bases, and 16 bases had no gene match. Germline assignment: CDR1 MDHEN and CDR2 SYDVKM. This CDR3 is CASSLGTGYRLAGLNTGELFF. The CDR3 DNA follows: TGTGCCAGCAGTTTAGGGACAGGGTATAGACTAGCGGGACTCAACACCGGGGAGCTGTTTTTT.

The rearrangement links TRBV4-1 to TRBJ2-1, with 7 bases identical to TRBD2. With V trimmed by 1 base and J by 4 bases, 4 bases remained unmatched. The CDR3 extends over 15 amino acids. The germline CDR1 and CDR2 sequences are MGHRA and YSYEKL. In nucleotides, the CDR3 is TGCGCCAGCAGCCAAGGGACTAGTCCTTACAATGAGCAGTTCTTC. Translating it yields CASSQGTSPYNEQFF.

CDR3: CAWSTGRYEQYF. In DNA, the CDR3 is TGTGCCTGGTCCACGGGGCGCTACGAGCAGTACTTC. The V gene is TRBV30, the J gene TRBJ2-7; tentatively, D is TRBD1 or TRBD2 (5 bases each). The CDR3 is 12 residues long. The ends were cut back, 5 bases at V and 3 bases at J, with 11 bases in the middle. Germline-derived CDR1 and CDR2 are GTSNPN and SVGIG (reference sequence).

This clonotype was detected a few times. This chain uses TRBV24-1 with TRBJ2-1; TRBD2 aligns across 13 bases. This CDR3 contains 16 residues. Losses at the gene ends were 5 bases for V and 5 bases for J; bases not matched to a gene: 5. Germline CDR1 is KGHDR and CDR2 is SFDVKD. CDR3 coding DNA: TGTGCCACCAGTGGGACTAGCGGGAGTAGCAACAATGAGCAGTTCTTC. This encodes CATSGTSGSSNNEQFF.

This clonotype was counted many times. The chain links TRBV20-1 to TRBJ2-7; D is perhaps TRBD2 (7 bases). CDR1 and CDR2 (germline): DFQATT, SNEGSKA (reference sequence). V was cut by 6 bases and J by 1 base, with 16 bases left in between. This CDR3 contains 14 residues. CDR3 region: CSAQGGGLSYEQYF. As DNA, the CDR3 is TGCAGTGCCCAAGGGGGAGGGCTTTCCTACGAGCAGTACTTC.

The CDR3 region is CATTGTPDNEQFF. CDR3 bases: TGTGCCACCACCGGGACTCCTGACAATGAGCAGTTCTTC. The gene calls are TRBV24-1 and TRBJ2-1, with a tentative D call TRBD2 (6 bases). The CDR3 length is 13 residues. The V end was cut by 8 bases, the J end by 5 bases, with 12 bases between. Germline V CDR1 and CDR2: KGHDR, SFDVKD.

This clonotype was detected only a few times. V gene TRBV7-9 combines with J gene TRBJ1-1; possible D gene TRBD1, 5 bases. CDR1 and CDR2 (germline): SEHNR, FQNEAQ (reference sequence). This CDR3 region has 12 residues. V gave up 7 bases and J gave up 3 bases, with 9 bases separating them. The CDR3: CASTRGDTEAFF. CDR3 in DNA: TGTGCCAGCACCCGGGGGGACACTGAAGCTTTCTTT.

This clonotype was detected ten times or more. The chain is built from TRBV20-1 and TRBJ2-1; 8 nucleotides align to TRBD1. Losses at the gene ends were 5 bases for V and 7 bases for J; bases not matched to a gene: 4. Germline-derived CDR1 and CDR2 are DFQATT and SNEGSKA (reference sequence). The length of the CDR3 is 12 residues. CDR3 in amino acids: CSAGQGGNEQFF. In DNA, the CDR3 is TGCAGTGCTGGACAGGGTGGGAATGAGCAGTTCTTC.

This clonotype was seen a handful of times. The chain carries TRBV4-2 and TRBJ2-1; D gene ambiguous. V was pared by 2 bases and J by 7 bases, with 9 bases between. The CDR3 length is 13 residues. Germline V gives CDR1 LGHNA, CDR2 YNFKEQ. CDR3 sequence: CASSQSPLNEQFF. The CDR3 DNA reads as TGTGCCAGCAGCCAAAGCCCCTTAAATGAGCAGTTCTTC.

V and J are TRBV13 and TRBJ2-1, with 7 bases identical to TRBD1. The CDR3 is 15 residues long. Germline-derived CDR1 and CDR2 are PRHDT and FYEKMQ (reference sequence). V shed 5 bases, J shed 3 bases, and the junction held 7 bases outside the gene matches. This CDR3 is CASSRGGQNYNEQFF. The CDR3 DNA reads TGTGCCAGCAGCCGTGGGGGACAGAACTACAATGAGCAGTTCTTC.

This clonotype was picked up many times. V is TRBV12-5 and J is TRBJ1-3; D unresolved. The CDR3 runs to 15 residues. The germline CDR1 and CDR2 sequences are LGHNT and FRNRAP. V lost 0 bases to trimming and J lost 4 bases, with 10 bases between them. The CDR3 nucleotides are TGTGCTAGTGGTTTGGTACCGGGGTTCGGAAACACCATATATTTT. Translation: CASGLVPGFGNTIYF.

Ten or more counts support this clonotype. The chain employs TRBV19 and TRBJ1-1, with D possibly TRBD1 on 6 matching bases. This CDR3 region has 14 residues. Germline lookup yields CDR1 LNHDA and CDR2 SQIVND (reference sequence). Trimming shortened V by 7 bases and J by 5 bases, and 17 bases separated the two germline ends. CDR3 protein: CASIAGVEKTEAFF. CDR3 nucleotides: TGTGCCAGTATTGCAGGGGTGGAGAAGACTGAAGCTTTCTTT.

This clonotype has ten or more counts. The chain joins TRBV20-1 to TRBJ2-7, with D possibly being TRBD1 or TRBD2 (6 bases each). V lost 4 bases, J lost 1 base, and 11 bases lay in between. Germline V CDR1 and CDR2: DFQATT, SNEGSKA (reference sequence). CDR3 length equals 13 residues. The CDR3 nucleotides are TGCAGTGCTAACGGGGGCCTTTCCTACGAGCAGTACTTC. Translation gives CSANGGLSYEQYF.

This clonotype was counted a few times. CDR3 in amino acids: CASSPSHGRSGANVLTF. The CDR3 nucleotides are TGTGCCAGCTCACCTTCACACGGCCGGTCTGGGGCCAACGTCCTGACTTTC. The gene calls are TRBV18 and TRBJ2-6, with unresolved D. The V end lost 3 bases, the J end lost 1 base, and 13 bases lay between the germline ends. Germline V CDR1 and CDR2: KGHSH, LQKENI. The CDR3 is made up of 17 amino acids.

Turning to this clonotype: One junction end disagrees with the germline gene, perhaps due to a read error. The V call is TRBV19, the J call TRBJ2-7, with D possibly being TRBD2 (5 bases). The length of the CDR3 is 14 residues. The germline V gene has CDR1 LNHDA and CDR2 SQIVND (reference sequence). CDR3 nucleotide sequence: TGTGCCAGTGCAATACAGCGGAGCTCCTACGAGCAATACTTC. Translated, it gives CASAIQRSSYEQYF. The complete variable domain, with remaining parts taken from reference TRBV19 and TRBJ2-7, reads DGGITQSPKYLFRKEGQNVTLSCEQNLNHDAMYWYRQDPGQGLRLIYYSQIVNDFQKGDIAEGYSVSREKKESFPLTVTSAQKNPTAFYLCASAIQRSSYEQYFGPGTRLTVT.

This clonotype has ten or more counts. The V and J genes are TRBV20-1 and TRBJ2-7; 11 bases are shared with TRBD1. The trim removed 6 bases at V and 6 bases at J, leaving 13 bases unmatched. The germline gives CDR1 DFQATT, CDR2 SNEGSKA (reference sequence). The CDR3 spans 15 residues. For the CDR3, the DNA is TGCAGTGCCAGCCCTATAGGACAGGGGGCCCTCGAGCAGTACTTC. Translating it yields CSASPIGQGALEQYF.

The chain employs TRBV29-1 and TRBJ2-5; a weak D match, TRBD1 (5 bases). CDR3 length: 15 residues. Trimming removed 2 bases from V and 0 bases from J, with 13 bases in between. The germline gives CDR1 SQVTM, CDR2 ANQGSEA. The CDR3 DNA is TGCAGCGTTGAACTCCCGCTAGGGGACCAAGAGACCCAGTACTTC. Its protein product is CSVELPLGDQETQYF. Together with reference TRBV29-1 and TRBJ2-5, the CDR3 gives the full variable domain: SAVISQKPSRDICQRGTSLTIQCQVDSQVTMMFWYRQQPGQSLTLIATANQGSEATYESGFVIDKFPISRPNLTFSTLTVSNMSPEDSSIYLCSVELPLGDQETQYFGPGTRLLVL.

The CDR3 region is CAISDPGTRDTGELFF. The CDR3 region has the DNA TGTGCCATCAGTGACCCCGGGACTAGGGACACCGGGGAGCTGTTTTTT. This chain connects TRBV10-3 to TRBJ2-2; 8 bases line up with TRBD2. CDR1 is ENHRY and CDR2 is SYGVKD in the germline V gene. V shed 3 bases, J shed 3 bases, and the junction held 6 bases outside the gene matches. The CDR3 contains 16 residues.

At least ten counts were recorded for this clonotype. The chain carries TRBV7-9 and TRBJ1-5; D call uncertain. V was clipped by 4 bases and J by 3 bases, with 4 bases between them. The germline V gene has CDR1 SEHNR and CDR2 FQNEAQ (reference sequence). The CDR3 has 12 residues. CDR3 DNA sequence: TGTGCCAGCAGCTATTTCAATCAGCCCCAGCATTTT. It translates to CASSYFNQPQHF. Using reference TRBV7-9 and TRBJ1-5 for the parts outside the CDR3, the full variable domain is DTGVSQNPRHKITKRGQNVTFRCDPISEHNRLYWYRQTLGQGPEFLTYFQNEAQLEKSRLLSDRFSAERPKGSFSTLEIQRTEQGDSAMYLCASSYFNQPQHFGDGTRLSIL.

This clonotype was seen many times. The chain couples TRBV30 to TRBJ1-1; 7 bases map to TRBD1. CDR1 is GTSNPN, CDR2 SVGIG, per germline (reference sequence). The CDR3 has 12 residues. The V and J ends lost 4 bases and 8 bases, in that order; junction bases with no gene match: 7. The DNA of the CDR3 is TGTGCCTGGACCGACAGGGTCTCCGAAGCTTTCTTT. Its protein product is CAWTDRVSEAFF.